This entry lists 26 T cell receptor beta chains sequenced from one sample in a study of CD8 T cells in ankylosing spondylitis. TCRdb independently ran MiXCR on the 5' RACE reads; one entry per CDR3 protein. The profile covers 230,000 or so distinct CDR3 sequences, with over 15% appearing a single time and more than 25% taken by the ten largest. Sequencing used blood, either unsorted or a sorted T cell fraction (not recorded which). These receptors came from a male donor with ankylosing spondylitis or in good health (not recorded which).

The chain links TRBV4-3 to TRBJ2-1; perhaps TRBD2 as D (6 bases). V was shortened by 5 bases and J by 9 bases, with 14 bases between the two germline ends. CDR1 and CDR2 from the germline V gene are LGHNA and YSLEER. The CDR3 runs to 13 residues. The CDR3 sequence is CASSSYSGAEQFF. CDR3 nucleotide sequence: TGCGCCAGCAGCTCCTACTCGGGAGCTGAGCAGTTCTTC.

V is TRBV12-3 or TRBV12-4 and J is TRBJ2-5, with TRBD2 matching 15 bases. Trimming removed 3 bases from V and 2 bases from J; junction bases left unmatched: 16. There are 21 residues in the CDR3. The CDR3 bases are TGTGCCAGCAGTTTGTCAAGCTGTTTGGGGACTAGCGGGAGGCCTCAAGAGACCCAGTACTTC. The encoded protein is CASSLSSCLGTSGRPQETQYF.

There are a few counts of this clonotype. The CDR3 region is CASRWGTGANVLTF. The CDR3 coding sequence is TGTGCCAGCCGTTGGGGGACCGGGGCCAACGTCCTGACTTTC. The rearrangement joins TRBV13 to TRBJ2-6; D may match TRBD1 or TRBD2 (5 bases each). V lost 8 bases and J lost 4, with 12 bases in between. CDR3 size: 14 residues. Germline V CDR1 and CDR2: PRHDT, FYEKMQ (reference sequence).

This clonotype was detected a few times. This chain links TRBV15 with TRBJ2-1; possibly TRBD2 for D (6 bases). Germline-derived CDR1 and CDR2 are LNHNV and YYDKDF (reference sequence). Deletions cut 0 bases from V and 6 bases from J, with 18 bases between. The CDR3 runs to 17 residues. CDR3 loop: CATSRDAGYGLLNEQFF. The CDR3 region has the DNA TGTGCCACCAGCAGAGATGCGGGATACGGACTCCTCAATGAGCAGTTCTTC.

The CDR3 is CASSLKWPGDLAGGVETQYF. CDR3 bases: TGTGCCAGCAGCTTAAAATGGCCTGGGGACTTAGCGGGAGGGGTAGAGACCCAGTACTTC. V is TRBV11-2 and J is TRBJ2-5; 11 bases are a match to TRBD2. The V gene end was trimmed by 2 bases and the J gene end by 4 bases; junction bases not matched to a gene: 18. CDR3 length equals 20 residues. Germline CDR1 and CDR2: SGHAT and FQNNGV.

The chain is built from TRBV18 and TRBJ2-7; D is perhaps TRBD2 (6 bases). Germline values: CDR1 KGHSH, CDR2 LQKENI. The CDR3 has 15 amino acids. Trimming stripped 6 bases from V and 0 bases from J, with 15 bases between. CDR3 in amino acids: CASSDGTEDSYEQYF. For the CDR3, the DNA is TGTGCCAGCTCCGACGGGACTGAGGACTCCTACGAGCAGTACTTC.

This clonotype was observed a few times. The chain couples TRBV7-9 to TRBJ2-5; the D gene is possibly TRBD2 (5 bases). V lost 2 bases and J lost 0, with 7 bases in between. This CDR3 contains 14 residues. Germline CDR1 SEHNR, CDR2 FQNEAQ (reference sequence). The CDR3 protein is CASSLTRDQETQYF. In nucleotides, the CDR3 is TGTGCCAGCAGCTTAACTAGGGACCAAGAGACCCAGTACTTC. The full variable domain, rest sourced from reference TRBV7-9 and TRBJ2-5, is DTGVSQNPRHKITKRGQNVTFRCDPISEHNRLYWYRQTLGQGPEFLTYFQNEAQLEKSRLLSDRFSAERPKGSFSTLEIQRTEQGDSAMYLCASSLTRDQETQYFGPGTRLLVL.

This clonotype was picked up a small number of times. The J gene is TRBJ2-7, the V gene TRBV10-3, with D possibly TRBD2 on 6 matching bases. The V gene's germline CDR1 is ENHRY and CDR2 SYGVKD. Trimming removed 7 bases from V and 0 bases from J, with 10 bases in between. This CDR3 has 13 residues. The CDR3 nucleotides read TGTGCCATCATGGAGGGAAGCTCCTACGAGCAGTACTTC. This translates into CAIMEGSSYEQYF.

This clonotype turned up a few times. This chain links TRBV9 with TRBJ2-1, with a possible D match to TRBD2 (6 bases). From germline, CDR1 is SGDLS and CDR2 YYNGEE. The CDR3 contains 16 residues. The V gene lost 2 bases and the J gene lost 0 bases, with 12 bases spanning the gap. CDR3 DNA sequence: TGTGCCAGCAGCGTGGAACTAGCCCGCTCCTACAATGAGCAGTTCTTC. The encoded protein is CASSVELARSYNEQFF.

This chain joins TRBV27 and TRBJ2-7, with TRBD2 matching 11 bases. Trimming took 6 bases from V and 6 from J; bases not matched to a gene: 10. Germline V gene lookup returns CDR1 MNHEY and CDR2 SMNVEV (reference sequence). The CDR3 spans 15 residues. The CDR3, as DNA: TGTGCCAGCAGATCCCAGACTAGCGGGAAAAGCGAGCAGTACTTC. This codes for CASRSQTSGKSEQYF.

The gene calls are TRBV4-3 and TRBJ1-1; D might be TRBD1 (6 bases). Germline V CDR1 and CDR2: LGHNA, YSLEER. The CDR3 is made up of 14 amino acids. Trimming took off 1 base at V and 6 bases at J, with 12 bases between the two ends. DNA of the CDR3: TGCGCCAGCAGCCAAGTCCAGGACAGCGCTGAAGCTTTCTTT. It encodes CASSQVQDSAEAFF.

This chain uses TRBV20-1 with TRBJ2-7; unclear D gene. From germline, CDR1 is DFQATT and CDR2 SNEGSKA (reference sequence). This CDR3 is built from 13 residues. With 0 bases removed from V and 3 bases from J, the gap between germline ends came to 9 bases. CDR3 loop: CSARDLSNYEQYF. CDR3 DNA: TGCAGTGCTAGAGATCTCTCCAACTACGAGCAGTACTTC.

The table lists this clonotype with many counts. The chain links TRBV27 to TRBJ1-5; no reliable D call. The ends were cut back, 5 bases at V and 0 bases at J, with 8 bases in the middle. This CDR3 comprises 14 residues. The germline gives CDR1 MNHEY, CDR2 SMNVEV (reference sequence). The CDR3 protein is CASSLWGSNQPQHF. The CDR3 DNA follows: TGTGCCAGCAGTCTGTGGGGTAGCAATCAGCCCCAGCATTTT.

This clonotype appeared a single time. This rearrangement joins TRBV12-3 or TRBV12-4 to TRBJ2-5; no clear D gene. Trimming pared 5 bases from V and 5 bases from J, leaving 18 bases between. The CDR3 length is 15 residues. CDR3 sequence reads: CASSPLGALGETQYF. The CDR3 coding sequence is TGTGCCAGCAGTCCCCTAGGCGCGCTCGGGGAGACCCAGTACTTC.

This clonotype has more than one count but fewer than ten. CDR3 in DNA: TGTGCCAGCTGGGGGATGTCTAGCGGGAACAATGAGCAGTTCTTC. Translated, it gives CASWGMSSGNNEQFF. This chain connects TRBV7-9 to TRBJ2-1, with 9 bases aligning to TRBD2. The CDR3 has 15 residues. From germline, CDR1 is SEHNR and CDR2 FQNEAQ (reference sequence). V was clipped by 8 bases and J by 5 bases; unmatched bases: 10.

This clonotype occurred a few times. The chain couples TRBV29-1 to TRBJ2-7; the D gene is possibly TRBD1 (6 bases). V lost 4 bases, J lost 1 base, and 17 bases lay in between. The CDR3 runs to 15 residues. Germline V gene sequence: CDR1 SQVTM, CDR2 ANQGSEA. CDR3 amino acids: CSVAVLGRGSYEQYF. CDR3 nucleotide sequence: TGCAGCGTTGCGGTGTTGGGCAGGGGATCCTACGAGCAGTACTTC.

This chain joins TRBV4-1 and TRBJ2-7; 7 positions match TRBD2. Looked up from germline, CDR1 is MGHRA and CDR2 is YSYEKL. This CDR3 contains 17 residues. With 1 base clipped from V and 0 bases from J, the junction kept 9 bases outside the gene matches. The CDR3 sequence is CASSQAPWGGNSYEQYF. Written as DNA, the CDR3 is TGCGCCAGCAGCCAAGCCCCCTGGGGAGGGAACTCCTACGAGCAGTACTTC.

The V gene is TRBV28, the J gene TRBJ2-7, with D hard to call. V was shortened by 1 base and J by 0 bases, with 7 bases between the two germline ends. CDR1 is MDHEN, CDR2 SYDVKM, per germline. The CDR3 loop spans 14 amino acids. The CDR3 loop reads CASSLSASSYEQYF. CDR3 in DNA: TGTGCCAGCAGTTTATCGGCTAGCTCCTACGAGCAGTACTTC.

The chain employs TRBV12-5 and TRBJ2-1; 11 nucleotides match TRBD2. V dropped 4 bases and J dropped 1; count of bases not matched to a gene: 12. The CDR3 spans 19 residues. Germline CDR1 reads LGHNT; CDR2 reads FRNRAP. The CDR3 bases are TGTGCTAGTGGTTGGCCCGGGACTAGCGGCCGTCTTTCCTACAATGAGCAGTTCTTC. Translation gives CASGWPGTSGRLSYNEQFF.

This clonotype was observed at least ten times. The DNA of the CDR3 is TGTGCCACAATGGGGACTTCTAACTACGAGCAGTACTTC. Translation: CATMGTSNYEQYF. V gene TRBV6-1 combines with J gene TRBJ2-7; tentatively, D is TRBD2 (6 bases). The CDR3 runs to 13 residues. Trimming shortened V by 10 bases and J by 3 bases, and 16 bases separated the two germline ends. CDR1 is MNHNS and CDR2 is SASEGT in the germline V gene.

The chain joins TRBV4-1 to TRBJ1-5, with D unresolved. V was trimmed by 2 bases and J by 3 bases, leaving 11 bases between them. The CDR3 length is 15 residues. Germline V gene lookup returns CDR1 MGHRA and CDR2 YSYEKL. CDR3 sequence (DNA): TGCGCCAGCAGCCAAACCGACAATGACAATCAGCCCCAGCATTTT. This gives the protein CASSQTDNDNQPQHF.

This clonotype was picked up a small number of times. This chain links TRBV12-3 or TRBV12-4 with TRBJ2-7; the match to TRBD2 covers 11 bases. The length of the CDR3 is 15 residues. The V and J ends lost 4 bases and 0 bases, in that order; junction bases with no gene match: 2. CDR3 loop: CASSSGLADSYEQYF. The CDR3 nucleotides are TGTGCCAGCAGTTCGGGACTAGCGGACTCCTACGAGCAGTACTTC.

The chain is built from TRBV6-5 and TRBJ2-7; TRBD1 agrees at 8 bases. This CDR3 comprises 14 residues. V lost 0 bases, J lost 7 bases, and 5 bases stayed unmatched. The germline gives CDR1 MNHEY, CDR2 SVGAGI. CDR3 sequence (DNA): TGTGCCAGCAGTTACTCCGCAGGGGGCGAAGAGCAGTACTTC. This translates into CASSYSAGGEEQYF.

This clonotype showed up many times. This sequence joins TRBV4-1 and TRBJ2-7; tentative D call: TRBD1 (6 bases). Trimming shortened V by 1 base and J by 6 bases, and 13 bases separated the two germline ends. The length of the CDR3 is 14 residues. Germline-derived CDR1 and CDR2 are MGHRA and YSYEKL. The CDR3 loop reads CASSQVGQAPEQYF. The CDR3 DNA reads as TGCGCCAGCAGCCAAGTGGGACAAGCCCCCGAGCAGTACTTC.

This clonotype has a handful of counts. The genes are TRBV4-2 and TRBJ2-7; D possibly corresponds to TRBD2 (6 bases). With 2 bases removed from V and 6 bases from J, the gap between germline ends came to 14 bases. Germline V lookup: CDR1 LGHNA, CDR2 YNFKEQ. CDR3 length: 14 residues. CDR3: CASSQLASATEQYF. For the CDR3, the DNA is TGTGCCAGCAGCCAATTGGCTAGCGCTACCGAGCAGTACTTC.

In this sample, this clonotype turned up many times. This chain joins TRBV6-5 and TRBJ1-1; no clear D. The CDR3 is 14 residues long. The V end lost 2 bases, the J end lost 4 bases, and 11 bases lay between the germline ends. Germline CDR1 is MNHEY and CDR2 is SVGAGI. The CDR3 DNA sequence: TGTGCCAGCAGTTACCAAGGGTTGGGCACTGAAGCTTTCTTT. Protein sequence: CASSYQGLGTEAFF.